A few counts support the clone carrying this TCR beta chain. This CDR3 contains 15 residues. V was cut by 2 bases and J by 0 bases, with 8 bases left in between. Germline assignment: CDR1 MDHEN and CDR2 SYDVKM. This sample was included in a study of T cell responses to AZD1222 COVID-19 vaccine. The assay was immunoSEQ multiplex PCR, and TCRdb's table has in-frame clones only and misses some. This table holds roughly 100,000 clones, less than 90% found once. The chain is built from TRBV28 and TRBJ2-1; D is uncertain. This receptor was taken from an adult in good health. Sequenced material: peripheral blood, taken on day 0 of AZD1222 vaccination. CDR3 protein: CASSLLISSYNEQFF. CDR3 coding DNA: TGTGCCAGCAGTTTACTGATTAGCTCCTACAATGAGCAGTTCTTC.